Listed here is a single T cell receptor beta chain. The data were taken from a study of blood T cell repertoires in COVID-19. Measured with immunoSEQ multiplex PCR; TCRdb has only the in-frame clones, and not every one. The sample includes around 140,000 clones, about 87% of them seen just once. Sequencing was performed on peripheral blood. This receptor was taken from a man in his sixties with active or convalescent COVID-19.

CDR3 DNA sequence: TGTGCCAGCAGTTACGGGACAGGGGAAGAGACCCAGTACTTC. It encodes CASSYGTGEETQYF. The genes are TRBV6-5 and TRBJ2-5; TRBD1 agrees at 10 bases. This CDR3 has 14 residues. Per germline, CDR1 MNHEY and CDR2 SVGAGI. V trimming: 2 bases; J trimming: 3 bases; junction bases outside the gene matches: 0.